This TCR beta chain was sequenced for a study of siplizumab effects on memory and regulatory T cells. Findings of the study overall: Mappable CD4+ clones that were alloreactive averaged approximately 64% Treg-derived with siplizumab versus approximately 27% in controls.

Points on this clone: The antigen is undetermined.

The repertoire was sequenced with immunoSEQ multiplex PCR; TCRdb's copy has only in-frame clones and lacks some. The data hold about 82,000 clones, with roughly 87% observed a single time. Germline V gene data show CDR1 as SEHNR and CDR2 as FQNEAQ (reference sequence). With 5 bases clipped from V and 7 bases from J, the junction kept 5 bases outside the gene matches. The CDR3 contains 14 residues. The sample taken for sequencing was Tregs sorted from blood. The chain couples TRBV7-9 to TRBJ1-4, with 9 bases matching TRBD1. The sequence was collected from a human donor in good health. CDR3 in DNA: TGTGCCAGCAGCCCCGGGACAGGGCGTGAAAAACTGTTTTTT. Translation: CASSPGTGREKLFF.